What follows are 5 T cell receptor beta chains derived from one specimen sequenced in a study of cytomegalovirus exposure and HLA in healthy donors. PCR amplification relied on 60 Vbeta primers (plus 13 Jbeta primers). Produced via immunoSEQ multiplex PCR; TCRdb's table is partial and in-frame only. The data contain roughly 120,000 clones, roughly 80% of them seen just once; the ten biggest clones take up around 2.7%. Source material: PBMCs. The origin of the receptors is a woman in her thirties or forties in good health and CMV-seropositive.

This chain links TRBV14 with TRBJ1-1; D is unresolved. The CDR3 has 15 residues. V was trimmed by 4 bases and J by 0 bases, leaving 12 bases between them. CDR1 and CDR2 (germline): SGHDN, FVKESK. DNA of the CDR3: TGTGCCAGCAGCCCCCACCGGTTGCTGAACACTGAAGCTTTCTTT. It translates to CASSPHRLLNTEAFF.

The V and J genes are TRBV4-2 and TRBJ2-3; 13 positions match TRBD2. CDR3 length equals 17 residues. CDR1 is LGHNA, CDR2 YNFKEQ, per germline. The V and J ends lost 3 bases and 4 bases, in that order; junction bases with no gene match: 7. CDR3 amino acids: CASSHPGLAGDPDTQYF. CDR3 DNA sequence: TGTGCCAGCAGCCACCCCGGACTAGCGGGAGACCCAGATACGCAGTATTTT.

The rearrangement links TRBV6-1 to TRBJ2-4; D call uncertain. Per the germline V gene, CDR1 is MNHNS and CDR2 is SASEGT. The V and J ends lost 4 bases and 5 bases respectively, with 3 bases between them. The length of the CDR3 is 11 residues. CDR3 sequence (DNA): TGTGCCAGCAGTGTCGAAAACATTCAGTACTTC. Its translation: CASSVENIQYF.

V and J are TRBV6-5 and TRBJ2-5; TRBD2 might be the D (6 bases). The ends were cut back, 0 bases at V and 2 bases at J, with 7 bases in the middle. The CDR3 is 14 residues long. Germline V gene lookup returns CDR1 MNHEY and CDR2 SVGAGI. DNA for the CDR3: TGTGCCAGCAGTTACTCGGCGGGACAAGAGACCCAGTACTTC. Translation gives CASSYSAGQETQYF.

The DNA for the CDR3 is TGTGCCAGCAGTAAAACGGGACTAGCGGGTATGATAGGGGAGCTGTTTTTT. It is translated as CASSKTGLAGMIGELFF. The chain recombines TRBV27 with TRBJ2-2; 12 bases align to TRBD2. The V gene end was trimmed by 5 bases and the J gene end by 8 bases; junction bases not matched to a gene: 12. Germline V gene sequence: CDR1 MNHEY, CDR2 SMNVEV (reference sequence). CDR3 size: 17 residues.